In this sample, the clone carrying this T cell receptor (beta chain) turned up a few times. Its antigen is still unknown. Time point defined: newly diagnosed GD, antithyroid drugs for less than 3 months. TCR sequences were obtained from RNA taken from PBMCs. The sample is drawn from a study of regulatory T cells in long-lasting Graves disease. This CDR3 contains 15 residues. The germline CDR1 and CDR2 sequences are SGHDN and FVKESK. The ends lost 4 bases at V and 0 bases at J; junction bases unmatched: 6. Regarding the study as a whole: TRBV28 was favored in persistent disease, as were TRBJ1-2 and TRBJ2-5.

Combining iRepertoire HTBI primers with Arm-PCR of CDR3 regions, the authors built TCR beta libraries. TCRdb reanalysed the multiplex PCR reads using MiXCR and keeps one entry per CDR3 protein. The table shows fewer than 500,000 distinct CDR3 sequences, with 15% to 20% occurring only once. These data were likewise used in another study, on T cells in Graves' hyperthyroidism and ophthalmopathy. That report notes: It was uncontrolled infection, other autoimmune disease, pregnancy or lactation that excluded patients. Diagnosing involved the use of clinical symptoms, serum thyroxine and TRAb, thyroid ultrasound and orbital computed tomography. A set of HTBI primers served as the primers for a first-round RT-PCR of the TCR CDR3.

The clonotype originates from a man aged 35 to 55 with Graves disease. The source material was peripheral blood mononuclear cells (PBMCs), sampled at new diagnosis, from a patient treated with antithyroid drugs. V gene TRBV14 combines with J gene TRBJ2-7; 7 bases are shared with TRBD1. The chain's CDR3 is CASSRPYRGSYEQYF. In DNA form, the CDR3 reads TGTGCCAGCAGCCGGCCATACAGGGGCTCCTACGAGCAGTACTTC.